Each of the 24 T cell receptor beta chains below was sequenced from the same sample in a study of T-cell memory formation after mild COVID-19. TCRdb reprocessed the 5' RACE reads with MiXCR, giving one entry per CDR3 protein. This sample has 250,000 or so distinct CDR3 sequences; approximately 18% occur once, and the top ten carry about 23%. The sample comprised PBMCs or a T cell subset sorted from them (not recorded which). The receptors were gathered from a man aged 18 to 30 who had mild COVID-19 (a few samples of this study predate the infection). Cell type and time point are not known.

The chain links TRBV12-3 or TRBV12-4 to TRBJ2-7, with a possible D match to TRBD2 (5 bases). The CDR3 spans 12 residues. Trimming removed 6 bases at V and 5 bases at J, with 11 bases between. CDR3 DNA: TGTGCCAGCAGCCTCGGGAACAACGAGCAGTACTTC. It specifies CASSLGNNEQYF.

This clonotype was observed a handful of times. This rearrangement joins TRBV7-3 to TRBJ2-1; a possible D gene is TRBD2 (5 bases). V was trimmed by 0 bases and J by 6 bases, leaving 18 bases between them. In germline, CDR1 is SGHTA, CDR2 FQGTGA. The CDR3 has 17 amino acids. This CDR3 is CASSLTLSGKLGNEQFF. CDR3 in DNA: TGTGCCAGCAGCTTAACCCTTTCGGGGAAACTAGGCAATGAGCAGTTCTTC.

The rearrangement links TRBV7-9 to TRBJ1-1; 10 nucleotides match TRBD1. The CDR3 runs to 13 residues. V dropped 5 bases and J dropped 10; count of bases not matched to a gene: 7. Germline values: CDR1 SEHNR, CDR2 FQNEAQ (reference sequence). This chain's CDR3 is CASSIQTGGTAFF. The CDR3 DNA is TGTGCCAGCAGCATCCAGACAGGGGGCACAGCTTTCTTT. Full variable domain (outside the CDR3, taken from reference TRBV7-9 and TRBJ1-1): DTGVSQNPRHKITKRGQNVTFRCDPISEHNRLYWYRQTLGQGPEFLTYFQNEAQLEKSRLLSDRFSAERPKGSFSTLEIQRTEQGDSAMYLCASSIQTGGTAFFGQGTRLTVV.

This clonotype was counted a few times. The chain carries TRBV7-6 and TRBJ1-3; D gene unclear. CDR3 length equals 16 residues. Germline CDR1 and CDR2: SGHVS and FNYEAQ. The V end was cut by 1 base, the J end by 0 bases, with 10 bases between. The CDR3 region is CASSLEKASSGNTIYF. CDR3 sequence (DNA): TGTGCCAGCAGCTTAGAAAAGGCGAGCTCTGGAAACACCATATATTTT.

This clonotype was observed many times. The chain carries TRBV10-3 and TRBJ2-5; perhaps TRBD2 as D (6 bases). The CDR3 sequence is 13 residues long. Trimming left V 0 bases short and J 4 bases short, with 6 bases between. Germline lookup yields CDR1 ENHRY and CDR2 SYGVKD. The CDR3 DNA is TGTGCCATCAGTGAGTCGGGACTAGAGACCCAGTACTTC. Translating it yields CAISESGLETQYF.

The chain employs TRBV6-6 and TRBJ2-5; 10 nucleotides align to TRBD1. V trimming: 7 bases; J trimming: 4 bases; junction bases outside the gene matches: 3. The germline V gene has CDR1 MNHNY and CDR2 SVGAGI (reference sequence). CDR3 size: 13 residues. The CDR3 here is CASIGQGGETQYF. In DNA, the CDR3 is TGTGCCAGCATTGGACAGGGGGGAGAGACCCAGTACTTC.

CDR3 amino acids: CASSHEGATYEQYF. The CDR3 bases are TGCGCCAGCAGCCATGAAGGGGCGACCTACGAGCAGTACTTC. This rearrangement joins TRBV4-3 to TRBJ2-7, with D possibly TRBD1 on 5 matching bases. In germline, CDR1 is LGHNA, CDR2 YSLEER. V was trimmed by 3 bases and J by 2 bases, leaving 11 bases between them. This CDR3 has 14 residues.

This clonotype was counted only a few times. J is TRBJ1-1 and V is TRBV7-2, with D possibly being TRBD1 (6 bases). Deletions cut 5 bases from V and 3 bases from J, with 16 bases between. The CDR3 contains 15 residues. Germline V gene sequence: CDR1 SGHTA, CDR2 FQGNSA. The CDR3 nucleotides read TGTGCCAGCAGCCGCCGGACAGTCGCAGACACTGAAGCTTTCTTT. Translating gives CASSRRTVADTEAFF.

This clonotype was seen more than once but under ten times. The gene calls are TRBV28 and TRBJ2-1; perhaps TRBD2 as D (5 bases). V dropped 2 bases and J dropped 12 bases, with 17 bases sitting between them. The germline V gene has CDR1 MDHEN and CDR2 SYDVKM. This CDR3 has 14 amino acids. The CDR3 protein is CASSLAGPSRGQFF. CDR3 DNA sequence: TGTGCCAGCAGTTTAGCCGGACCCTCTCGGGGGCAGTTCTTC.

V gene TRBV7-3 combines with J gene TRBJ1-6; D remains ambiguous. This CDR3 spans 17 amino acids. The V end was cut by 4 bases, the J end by 5 bases, with 18 bases between. Germline lookup yields CDR1 SGHTA and CDR2 FQGTGA. In DNA form, the CDR3 reads TGTGCCAGCAGCTGCACCGAAGGGAGAGCGAATAATTCACCCCTCCACTTT. Residues: CASSCTEGRANNSPLHF. The complete variable domain, with remaining parts taken from reference TRBV7-3 and TRBJ1-6, reads GAGVSQTPSNKVTEKGKYVELRCDPISGHTALYWYRQSLGQGPEFLIYFQGTGAADDSGLPNDRFFAVRPEGSVSTLKIQRTERGDSAVYLCASSCTEGRANNSPLHFGNGTRLTVT.

The chain is built from TRBV7-8 and TRBJ2-1; D is undetermined. Germline lookup yields CDR1 SGHVS and CDR2 FQNEAQ. V was cut by 1 base and J by 6 bases, with 10 bases left in between. This CDR3 contains 14 residues. The CDR3 DNA reads as TGTGCCAGCAGCTTAGTGTCCCACAGCAATGAGCAGTTCTTC. Translation: CASSLVSHSNEQFF.

This clonotype showed up just a few times. The chain employs TRBV2 and TRBJ2-5; a weak D match, TRBD1 (6 bases). The CDR3 is 14 amino acids. The germline V gene encodes CDR1 SNHLY and CDR2 FYNNEI. V shed 4 bases and J shed 2 bases, with 11 bases lying between them. CDR3 DNA sequence: TGTGCCAGCAGTGTAGGACAGACTCAAGAGACCCAGTACTTC. It yields the protein CASSVGQTQETQYF. Using reference TRBV2 and TRBJ2-5 for the parts outside the CDR3, the full variable domain is EPEVTQTPSHQVTQMGQEVILRCVPISNHLYFYWYRQILGQKVEFLVSFYNNEISEKSEIFDDQFSVERPDGSNFTLKIRSTKLEDSAMYFCASSVGQTQETQYFGPGTRLLVL.

The rearrangement joins TRBV3-1 to TRBJ2-7; D is possibly TRBD1 (5 bases). The germline CDR1 and CDR2 sequences are LGHDT and YNNKEL (reference sequence). Trimming stripped 0 bases from V and 4 bases from J, with 19 bases between. This CDR3 comprises 17 residues. Here the CDR3 reads CASSQEPVGTGLYEQYV. CDR3 coding DNA: TGTGCCAGCAGCCAAGAGCCAGTGGGAACAGGCCTTTACGAGCAGTACGTC.

This clonotype was counted between two and nine times. The gene calls are TRBV18 and TRBJ2-5, with 8 bases lining up with TRBD2. With V trimmed by 1 base and J by 6 bases, 7 bases remained unmatched. This CDR3 is 15 amino acids long. Germline V CDR1 and CDR2: KGHSH, LQKENI. CDR3 protein: CASSPRAGGTKTQYF. In DNA form, the CDR3 reads TGTGCCAGCTCACCACGCGCGGGGGGAACGAAGACCCAGTACTTC.

The chain links TRBV10-3 to TRBJ1-1; weak D call: TRBD1 (6 bases). CDR3 length: 15 amino acids. The V end lost 0 bases, the J end lost 0 bases, and 8 bases lay between the germline ends. Germline assignment: CDR1 ENHRY and CDR2 SYGVKD. This chain's CDR3 is CAISESGGMNTEAFF. Written as DNA, the CDR3 is TGTGCCATCAGTGAGTCGGGGGGCATGAACACTGAAGCTTTCTTT.

V and J are TRBV20-1 and TRBJ1-1, with a possible D match to TRBD1 (6 bases). Germline assignment: CDR1 DFQATT and CDR2 SNEGSKA (reference sequence). The V and J ends lost 1 base and 3 bases respectively, with 18 bases between them. CDR3 length equals 16 residues. Here the CDR3 DNA reads TGCAGTGCTAGAGCCGCGCAGGGGCTGGGGTACACTGAAGCTTTCTTT. It encodes CSARAAQGLGYTEAFF.

V usage is TRBV7-9 and J usage is TRBJ2-1; TRBD1 matches at 7 bases. The CDR3 extends over 17 amino acids. From germline, CDR1 is SEHNR and CDR2 FQNEAQ (reference sequence). The V segment lost 5 bases and the J segment 0 bases; nucleotides outside the gene matches: 10. This chain's CDR3 is CASSPRVGDSSYNEQFF. CDR3 DNA: TGTGCCAGCAGCCCGCGGGTCGGGGACAGCTCCTACAATGAGCAGTTCTTC.

The sample holds a few counts of this clonotype. The CDR3: CASSLWTASTDTQYF. For the CDR3, the DNA is TGTGCCAGCAGCTTGTGGACAGCCAGCACAGATACGCAGTATTTT. The rearrangement links TRBV7-9 to TRBJ2-3; D might be TRBD1 (6 bases). CDR3 size: 15 residues. Germline V CDR1 and CDR2: SEHNR, FQNEAQ (reference sequence). Deletions cut 3 bases from V and 0 bases from J, with 10 bases between.

This rearrangement joins TRBV5-8 to TRBJ1-4, with a possible D match to TRBD1 (5 bases). The V gene's germline CDR1 is SGHTS and CDR2 YDEGEE. Trimming stripped 2 bases from V and 10 bases from J, with 18 bases between. CDR3 length equals 15 residues. The CDR3 reads CASSFLRGGQGKLFF. In DNA form, the CDR3 reads TGTGCCAGCAGCTTTTTGCGGGGCGGGCAAGGAAAACTGTTTTTT.

This chain uses TRBV5-1 with TRBJ2-2, with no clear D. The CDR3 has 14 amino acids. The germline CDR1 and CDR2 sequences are SGHRS and YFSETQ. Deletions cut 1 base from V and 4 bases from J, with 8 bases between. CDR3 DNA sequence: TGCGCCAGCAGCTTGAGGAGAGGCACCGGGGAGCTGTTTTTT. Translating it yields CASSLRRGTGELFF.

Remarks on this clonotype: Compared with germline, one end of the junction differs, possibly owing to a read error. This chain links TRBV2 with TRBJ1-4; perhaps TRBD1 as D (5 bases). The CDR3 runs to 13 residues. From germline, CDR1 is SNHLY and CDR2 FYNNEI. The CDR3 DNA follows: TGTGCCAGCATAAGGGGAACACCCGAAACACTGTTTTTT. Its protein product is CASIRGTPETLFF.

The chain couples TRBV20-1 to TRBJ1-1; perhaps TRBD1 as D (5 bases). The germline V and J ends were trimmed by 0 bases and 4 bases, with 15 bases remaining between them. The CDR3 spans 15 residues. The germline CDR1 and CDR2 sequences are DFQATT and SNEGSKA (reference sequence). The CDR3: CSARDRVRGSTEAFF. Here the CDR3 DNA reads TGCAGTGCTAGAGATCGGGTGAGGGGATCCACTGAAGCTTTCTTT.

The chain is built from TRBV5-4 and TRBJ2-3, with D possibly being TRBD1 or TRBD2 (6 bases each). Trimming removed 0 bases at V and 4 bases at J, with 9 bases between. This CDR3 contains 14 residues. Germline V gives CDR1 SGHNT, CDR2 YYREEE (reference sequence). The CDR3 DNA sequence: TGTGCCAGCAGCTTGGACAGGGAGGCAGATACGCAGTATTTT. Translated, it gives CASSLDREADTQYF.

This clonotype was observed at least ten times. The chain is built from TRBV4-3 and TRBJ2-7; 9 positions agree with TRBD1. Trimming removed 4 bases from V and 4 bases from J; junction bases left unmatched: 5. CDR3 length equals 14 residues. Germline V gives CDR1 LGHNA, CDR2 YSLEER. Here the CDR3 reads CASSPWTGAYEQYF. In DNA form, the CDR3 reads TGCGCCAGCAGCCCCTGGACAGGGGCGTACGAGCAGTACTTC.